The present T cell receptor beta chain was sequenced within a study of blood T cells in healthy people across ages. The CDR3 totals 16 residues. The germline V gene encodes CDR1 SGDLS and CDR2 YYNGEE. Concerning this clonotype itself: Its antigen remains unknown. The junction differs from germline at one of its ends, possibly a read error.

Study-level findings and limits: Measured against age, TCR beta diversity per million T cells decreased in a roughly linear manner.

It was with a sample-barcoded 5' primer and a J-beta primer mix that a second PCR of roughly 7 to 11 cycles was run. TCRdb redid the calling of the 5' RACE reads with MiXCR, one entry per CDR3 protein. The sample has about 1.5 million distinct CDR3 sequences, under 55% seen once. Ranging in age from about 6 to 95, the donors were healthy Caucasian individuals from Russia. The sequencing input was blood. The TCR was taken from a woman between 18 and 30 years old in good health. The rearrangement uses TRBV9 and TRBJ2-1, with D tentatively TRBD1 (6 bases). CDR3 region: CASSIGQSLSYKEQFF. CDR3 DNA sequence: TGTGCCAGCAGCATCGGACAGTCCCTCTCCTACAAGGAGCAGTTCTTC.